Listed below are T cell receptor beta chains from one sample, sequenced in a study of OX40 agonist ivuxolimab in advanced cancers. Data came from immunoSEQ multiplex PCR; TCRdb stores just in-frame clones and leaves some out. This table has tens of thousands of clones, about nine tenths appearing once. The sequencing used CD4+ or CD8+ T cells sorted from blood, collected in a trial of the OX40 agonist ivuxolimab. These TCRs come from an adult with an advanced solid tumor such as melanoma, head and neck, liver or kidney cancer. Both conserved end residues are part of each CDR3. Each record gives: D gene, V gene, J gene, clone size, CDR3 DNA, CDR3 protein. The D gene is left open where the match is weak. Clone size appears in some rows only: once, few, many, or a class for an expanded clone.

TRBD1	TRBV15	TRBJ2-7	NA	TGTGCCACCAGCACCCAATCCCCTAAACAGGGGGCGAAACAAGAGCAGTACTTC	CATSTQSPKQGAKQEQYF
NA	TRBV28	TRBJ1-1	NA	TGTGCCAGCAGTCCCCGGGTTGAGGGTCACTCTGACACTGAAGCTTTCTTT	CASSPRVEGHSDTEAFF
NA	TRBV11-3	TRBJ2-7	NA	TGTGCCAGCAGCCCCGCCGACTACGAGCAGTACTTC	CASSPADYEQYF
TRBD2	TRBV5-1	TRBJ2-1	NA	TGCGCCAGCAGGGGTTGGGTAGGACTAGCGGGAGTCCCCGCGTACAATGAGCAGTTCTTC	CASRGWVGLAGVPAYNEQFF
NA	TRBV6-1	TRBJ2-3	NA	TGTGCCAGCATTTTGCGGGAAGGCACAGATACGCAGTATTTT	CASILREGTDTQYF
NA	TRBV10-3	TRBJ2-3	once	TGTGCCATCAGTGATCCTAGCCAGGGAGATACGCAGTATTTT	CAISDPSQGDTQYF
NA	TRBV5-1	TRBJ1-4	NA	TGCGCCAGCAGCCACGGCGGGGAGAATGAAAAACTGTTTTTT	CASSHGGENEKLFF
NA	TRBV11-2	TRBJ2-5	NA	TGTGCCAGCAGCTTAATTCTGGCAGGGGAAGAGACCCAGTACTTC	CASSLILAGEETQYF
NA	TRBV9	TRBJ2-6	NA	TGTGCCAGCAGCGTAGTTGGCGGCAGCTCTGGGGCCAACGTCCTGACTTTC	CASSVVGGSSGANVLTF
TRBD2	TRBV27	TRBJ2-7	NA	TGTGCCAGCAGACCGGGACTAGCGGGAGGTAACGAGCAGTACTTC	CASRPGLAGGNEQYF
NA	TRBV6-5	TRBJ1-1	NA	TGTGCCAGCAGTTACTCCCGGGAACCCACTGAAGCTTTCTTT	CASSYSREPTEAFF
TRBD1	TRBV7-6	TRBJ2-7	NA	TGTGCCAGCAGCTTCAGGGGGTCTCACGAGCAGTACTTC	CASSFRGSHEQYF
NA	TRBV7-9	TRBJ2-5	once	TGTGCCAGCAGCTCCCGGGACACAGCAGAGACCCAGTACTTC	CASSSRDTAETQYF
NA	TRBV2	TRBJ1-2	NA	TGTGCCAGCAGTGAACGCTTCACCACGACAGCGAACTATGGCTACACCTTC	CASSERFTTTANYGYTF
TRBD2	TRBV10-2	TRBJ2-7	NA	TGCGCCAGCGAATCCGGGACGGGAGGCTACGAGCAGTACTTC	CASESGTGGYEQYF
NA	TRBV4-3	TRBJ1-5	NA	TGCGCCAGCAGCCAAGACAGATCCAACAATCAGCCCCAGCATTTT	CASSQDRSNNQPQHF
NA	TRBV19	TRBJ1-2	once	TGTGCCAGTAGTACGCCTTGGGCCCTTAACTATGGCTACACCTTC	CASSTPWALNYGYTF
NA	TRBV30	TRBJ1-1	NA	TGTGCCTGGACAGTGGGCAGTGGCACTGAAGCTTTCTTT	CAWTVGSGTEAFF
NA	TRBV7-9	TRBJ1-1	NA	TGTGCCAGCAGCCGAATCTTACAGGGTACTGAAGCTTTCTTT	CASSRILQGTEAFF
NA	TRBV13	TRBJ2-7	NA	TGTGCCAGCAGCTGGGGGCAGGGCTACGAGCAGTACTTC	CASSWGQGYEQYF
TRBD2	TRBV27	TRBJ2-7	NA	TGTGCCAGCAGTTTGGTAGCGGGAACTTACGAGCAGTACTTC	CASSLVAGTYEQYF
NA	TRBV4-3	TRBJ2-1	NA	TGCGCCAGCAGCCAAGATTGGGGGCCTAGGTGGGGGGAGCAGTTCTTC	CASSQDWGPRWGEQFF